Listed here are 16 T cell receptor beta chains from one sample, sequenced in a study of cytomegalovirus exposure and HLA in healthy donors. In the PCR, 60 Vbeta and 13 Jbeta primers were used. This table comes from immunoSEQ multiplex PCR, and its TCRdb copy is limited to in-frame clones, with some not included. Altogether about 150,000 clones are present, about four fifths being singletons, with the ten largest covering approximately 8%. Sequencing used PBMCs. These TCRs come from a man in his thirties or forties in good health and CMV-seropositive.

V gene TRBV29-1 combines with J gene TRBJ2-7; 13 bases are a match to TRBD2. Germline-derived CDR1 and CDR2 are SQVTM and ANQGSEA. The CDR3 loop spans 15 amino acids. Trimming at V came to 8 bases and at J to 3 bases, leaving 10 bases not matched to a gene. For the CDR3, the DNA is TGCAGCTATGAAACTAGGACTAGCGGGAGCTACGAGCAGTACTTC. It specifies CSYETRTSGSYEQYF.

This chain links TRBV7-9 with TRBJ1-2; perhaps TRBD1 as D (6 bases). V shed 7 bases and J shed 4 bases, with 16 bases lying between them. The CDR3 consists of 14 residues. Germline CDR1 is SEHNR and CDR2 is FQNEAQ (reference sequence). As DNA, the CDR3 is TGTGCCAGCACCCTCCCAGGGGAAGGCTATGGCTACACCTTC. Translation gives CASTLPGEGYGYTF.

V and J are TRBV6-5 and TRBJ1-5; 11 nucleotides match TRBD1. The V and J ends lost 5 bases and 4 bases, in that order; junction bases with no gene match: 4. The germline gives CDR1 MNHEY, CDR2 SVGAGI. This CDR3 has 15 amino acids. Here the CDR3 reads CASSRTGGTNQPQHF. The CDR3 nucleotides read TGTGCCAGCAGTCGGACAGGGGGCACAAATCAGCCCCAGCATTTT.

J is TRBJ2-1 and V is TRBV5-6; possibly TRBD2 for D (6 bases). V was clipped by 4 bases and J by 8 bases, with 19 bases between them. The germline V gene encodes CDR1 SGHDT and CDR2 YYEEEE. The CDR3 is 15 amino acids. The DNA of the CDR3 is TGTGCCAGCAGCATACGGAGGGCCCCCCTGGATGAGCAGTTCTTC. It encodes CASSIRRAPLDEQFF.

CDR3 sequence reads: CASSLAGNEKLFF. The DNA of the CDR3 is TGTGCCAGCAGCTTGGCGGGTAATGAAAAACTGTTTTTT. The chain couples TRBV5-4 to TRBJ1-4; D remains ambiguous. Germline V gene lookup returns CDR1 SGHNT and CDR2 YYREEE (reference sequence). V was pared by 0 bases and J by 4 bases, with 4 bases between. The length of the CDR3 is 13 residues.

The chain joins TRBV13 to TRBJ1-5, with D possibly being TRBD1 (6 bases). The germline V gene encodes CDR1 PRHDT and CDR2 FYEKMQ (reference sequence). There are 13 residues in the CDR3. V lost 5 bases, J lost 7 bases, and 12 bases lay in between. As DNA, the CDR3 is TGTGCCAGCAGCACAGGGATTTGGCAGCCCCAGCATTTT. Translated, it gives CASSTGIWQPQHF.

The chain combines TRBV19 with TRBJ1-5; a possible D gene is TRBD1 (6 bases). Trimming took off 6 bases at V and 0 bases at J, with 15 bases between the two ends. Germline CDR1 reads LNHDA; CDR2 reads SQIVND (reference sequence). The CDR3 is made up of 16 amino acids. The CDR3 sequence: CASSGGAAYSNQPQHF. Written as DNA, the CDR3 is TGTGCCAGTAGCGGGGGGGCAGCCTATAGCAATCAGCCCCAGCATTTT.

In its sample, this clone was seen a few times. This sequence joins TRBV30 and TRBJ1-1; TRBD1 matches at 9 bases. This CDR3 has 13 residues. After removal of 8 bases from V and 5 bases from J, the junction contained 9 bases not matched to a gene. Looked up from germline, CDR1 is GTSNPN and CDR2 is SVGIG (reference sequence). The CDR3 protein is CARDNRGRTEAFF. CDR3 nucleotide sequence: TGTGCCCGGGACAACAGGGGGCGGACTGAAGCTTTCTTT.

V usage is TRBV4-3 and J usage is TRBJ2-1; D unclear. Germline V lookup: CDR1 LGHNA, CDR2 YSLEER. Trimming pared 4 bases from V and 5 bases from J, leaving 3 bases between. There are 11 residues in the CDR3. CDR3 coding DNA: TGCGCCAGCAGCCCCAACAATGAGCAGTTCTTC. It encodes CASSPNNEQFF.

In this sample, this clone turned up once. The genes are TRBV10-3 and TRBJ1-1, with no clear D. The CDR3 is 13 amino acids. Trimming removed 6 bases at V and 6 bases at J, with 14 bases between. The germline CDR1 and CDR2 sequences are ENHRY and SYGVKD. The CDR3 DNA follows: TGTGCCATCAGAAGGGAGGGTTTCCCTGAAGCTTTCTTT. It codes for CAIRREGFPEAFF.

The CDR3 sequence is CASSLEGIRNYGYTF. The CDR3 DNA follows: TGTGCCAGCAGCTTAGAGGGGATCCGTAACTATGGCTACACCTTC. This chain uses TRBV7-2 with TRBJ1-2; TRBD1 might be the D (5 bases). The V and J ends lost 1 base and 1 base respectively, with 10 bases between them. This CDR3 is built from 15 residues. Germline CDR1 is SGHTA and CDR2 is FQGNSA.

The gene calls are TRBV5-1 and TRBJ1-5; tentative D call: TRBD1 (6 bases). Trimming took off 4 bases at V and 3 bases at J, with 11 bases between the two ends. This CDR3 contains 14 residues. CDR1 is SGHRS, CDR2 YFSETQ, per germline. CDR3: CASSPDSSNQPQHF. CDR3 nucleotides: TGCGCCAGCAGCCCGGACAGCTCCAATCAGCCCCAGCATTTT.

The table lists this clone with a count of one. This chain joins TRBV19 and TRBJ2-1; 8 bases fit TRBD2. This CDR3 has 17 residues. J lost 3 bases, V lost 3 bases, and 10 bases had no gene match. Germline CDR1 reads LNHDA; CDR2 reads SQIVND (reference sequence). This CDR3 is CASSMGLGLGGYNEQFF. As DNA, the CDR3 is TGTGCCAGTAGTATGGGGTTGGGACTAGGGGGCTACAATGAGCAGTTCTTC.

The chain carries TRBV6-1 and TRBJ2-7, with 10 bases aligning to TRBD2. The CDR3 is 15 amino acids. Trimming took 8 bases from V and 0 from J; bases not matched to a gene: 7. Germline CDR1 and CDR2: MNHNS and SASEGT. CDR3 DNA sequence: TGTGCCAGCTATGAAGCGGGAGGGAGCTCCTACGAGCAGTACTTC. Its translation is CASYEAGGSSYEQYF.

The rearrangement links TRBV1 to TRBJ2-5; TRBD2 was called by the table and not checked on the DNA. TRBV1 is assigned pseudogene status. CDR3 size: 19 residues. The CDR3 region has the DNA TGCACCAGCAGCCAAGATCGATTGTTGCCTAGCGGCCGACAAGAGACCCAGTACTTC. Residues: CTSSQDRLLPSGRQETQYF.

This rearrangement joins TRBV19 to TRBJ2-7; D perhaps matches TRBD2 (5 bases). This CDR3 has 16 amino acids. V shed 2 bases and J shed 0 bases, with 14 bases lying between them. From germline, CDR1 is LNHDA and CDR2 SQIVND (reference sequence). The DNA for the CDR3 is TGTGCCAGTAGTATACGGGGAGCTAAGAGCTCCTACGAGCAGTACTTC. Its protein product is CASSIRGAKSSYEQYF. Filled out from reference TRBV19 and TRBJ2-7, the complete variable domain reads DGGITQSPKYLFRKEGQNVTLSCEQNLNHDAMYWYRQDPGQGLRLIYYSQIVNDFQKGDIAEGYSVSREKKESFPLTVTSAQKNPTAFYLCASSIRGAKSSYEQYFGPGTRLTVT.